What follows are 22 T cell receptor beta chains derived from one specimen sequenced in a study of Graves' ophthalmopathy and Graves' hyperthyroidism. CDR3 regions of TCR beta were amplified from RNA transcripts. HTBI-primed first-round RT-PCR preceded second-round multiplex PCR. Each CDR3 protein is one row after TCRdb ran MiXCR on the multiplex PCR reads. The sample holds around 1.1 million distinct CDR3 sequences, less than 45% seen once. The sequencing input was peripheral blood or thyroid tissue (not recorded which). These receptors originate from an adult man with Graves' hyperthyroidism.

DNA of the CDR3: TGTGCCAGCAGCCCCCCCACAGGGACCGGCAGGGGGGAGCTGTTTTTT. It is translated as CASSPPTGTGRGELFF. The chain combines TRBV7-9 with TRBJ2-2, with a possible D match to TRBD1 (6 bases). V shed 5 bases and J shed 8 bases, with 21 bases lying between them. CDR1 SEHNR and CDR2 FQNEAQ come from the germline V gene (reference sequence). The CDR3 has 16 residues.

V and J are TRBV7-9 and TRBJ1-1; 9 nucleotides align to TRBD1. Germline CDR1 is SEHNR and CDR2 is FQNEAQ (reference sequence). J was trimmed by 5 bases and V by 6 bases; bases with no gene match: 19. The CDR3 consists of 18 residues. The CDR3 DNA reads TGTGCCAGCAGTTCCTCCGACAGGGGGGTTTACGAGGGTACTGAAGCTTTCTTT. Encoded protein: CASSSSDRGVYEGTEAFF. The full variable domain, rest sourced from reference TRBV7-9 and TRBJ1-1, is DTGVSQNPRHKITKRGQNVTFRCDPISEHNRLYWYRQTLGQGPEFLTYFQNEAQLEKSRLLSDRFSAERPKGSFSTLEIQRTEQGDSAMYLCASSSSDRGVYEGTEAFFGQGTRLTVV.

This clonotype was detected ten times or more. The J gene is TRBJ2-7, the V gene TRBV7-6; the match to TRBD2 covers 9 bases. V dropped 5 bases and J dropped 7; count of bases not matched to a gene: 12. Looked up from germline, CDR1 is SGHVS and CDR2 is FNYEAQ. This CDR3 comprises 15 residues. The CDR3 DNA is TGTGCCAGCAGCGGAGGGCCTAGCGGGGACTGGGAGCAGTACTTC. This codes for CASSGGPSGDWEQYF.

The chain combines TRBV28 with TRBJ1-5; no clear D. This CDR3 comprises 12 residues. Germline loops: CDR1 MDHEN, CDR2 SYDVKM. V was clipped by 7 bases and J by 7 bases, with 11 bases between them. CDR3 DNA: TGTGCCAGCACGTCTCTTGGACAGCCCCAGCATTTT. Translating it yields CASTSLGQPQHF.

This clonotype was seen a few times. The chain is built from TRBV19 and TRBJ1-1, with a weak D call TRBD1 (6 bases). Per germline, CDR1 LNHDA and CDR2 SQIVND (reference sequence). V lost 3 bases, J lost 1 base, and 18 bases lay in between. The CDR3 consists of 17 residues. The CDR3 loop is CASSIRLLRGKNTEAFF. For the CDR3, the DNA is TGTGCCAGTAGTATCCGGTTACTTAGGGGGAAGAACACTGAAGCTTTCTTT. Filled out from reference TRBV19 and TRBJ1-1, the complete variable domain reads DGGITQSPKYLFRKEGQNVTLSCEQNLNHDAMYWYRQDPGQGLRLIYYSQIVNDFQKGDIAEGYSVSREKKESFPLTVTSAQKNPTAFYLCASSIRLLRGKNTEAFFGQGTRLTVV.

The chain is built from TRBV25-1 and TRBJ1-1; 8 nucleotides match TRBD1. CDR1 is MGHDK and CDR2 is SYGVNS in the germline V gene. This CDR3 is built from 18 residues. Trimming removed 5 bases from V and 4 bases from J; junction bases left unmatched: 18. The CDR3 region is CASSLFAGGARYGTEAFF. The CDR3 DNA reads TGTGCCAGCAGTTTATTCGCAGGGGGCGCGAGGTACGGCACTGAAGCTTTCTTT.

The table lists this clonotype with a count of one. The chain employs TRBV10-2 and TRBJ1-2; 8 positions agree with TRBD1. The CDR3 sequence is 15 residues long. The germline gives CDR1 WSHSY, CDR2 SAAADI. Unmatched junction bases numbered 7, after V lost 2 bases and J lost 5 bases. CDR3 region: CASSEPDRADYGYTF. CDR3 in DNA: TGCGCCAGCAGTGAGCCGGACAGGGCTGATTATGGCTACACCTTC.

This clonotype has a count of ten or more. The chain uses TRBV19 and TRBJ2-5; tentative D call: TRBD2 (6 bases). The V gene's germline CDR1 is LNHDA and CDR2 SQIVND (reference sequence). The V end was cut by 9 bases, the J end by 3 bases, with 17 bases between. The CDR3 length is 14 residues. CDR3 sequence (DNA): TGTGCCAGCCATACGTTCTGGGGGGAAGAGACCCAGTACTTC. Its translation: CASHTFWGEETQYF. Drawing the rest from reference TRBV19 and TRBJ2-5, the complete variable domain is DGGITQSPKYLFRKEGQNVTLSCEQNLNHDAMYWYRQDPGQGLRLIYYSQIVNDFQKGDIAEGYSVSREKKESFPLTVTSAQKNPTAFYLCASHTFWGEETQYFGPGTRLLVL.

The chain combines TRBV7-9 with TRBJ2-7; 7 nucleotides agree with TRBD2. J gave up 0 bases and V 2 bases, and 10 bases lay outside the gene matches. CDR3 size: 17 residues. Per germline, CDR1 SEHNR and CDR2 FQNEAQ (reference sequence). CDR3 sequence (DNA): TGTGCCAGCAGCTTATTCTTAAGCGGGGCAAGCTCCTACGAGCAGTACTTC. The encoded protein is CASSLFLSGASSYEQYF.

For this clonotype: An end of the junction does not agree with germline; a read error may underlie this. The chain carries TRBV10-3 and TRBJ2-7; D gene uncertain. Germline V gives CDR1 ENHRY, CDR2 SYGVKD. The CDR3 is 13 amino acids. CDR3 loop: CASSLSPFPEQYF. CDR3 nucleotide sequence: TGTGCCAGCAGTTTATCTCCCTTCCCCGAGCAGTACTTC.

This clonotype has a handful of counts. The chain joins TRBV24-1 to TRBJ2-1; no definite D call. The CDR3 has 16 amino acids. The germline CDR1 and CDR2 sequences are KGHDR and SFDVKD. The V end was cut by 7 bases, the J end by 4 bases, with 19 bases between. CDR3 DNA: TGTGCCACCAGCCCCGGGTGGCAGGACGCATACAATGAGCAGTTCTTC. Protein sequence: CATSPGWQDAYNEQFF.

There are a few counts of this clonotype. V and J are TRBV7-8 and TRBJ1-1; possible D gene TRBD1, 5 bases. V lost 5 bases, J lost 0 bases, and 16 bases lay in between. CDR1 is SGHVS and CDR2 is FQNEAQ in the germline V gene. The CDR3 length is 16 residues. CDR3 nucleotide sequence: TGTGCCAGCAGCCGTCGGGGGATTGGGCTGAACACTGAAGCTTTCTTT. Protein product: CASSRRGIGLNTEAFF.

The V call is TRBV10-2, the J call TRBJ1-2, with no clear D. The CDR3 has 14 residues. V lost 0 bases and J 1 base, leaving 6 bases between the germline ends. Germline V gene lookup returns CDR1 WSHSY and CDR2 SAAADI. The CDR3 reads CASSESGVNYGYTF. CDR3 DNA: TGCGCCAGCAGTGAGTCGGGAGTTAACTATGGCTACACCTTC.

This clonotype occurred many times. The V and J genes are TRBV10-2 and TRBJ1-6; 8 bases match TRBD1. The CDR3 runs to 15 residues. Germline V gene lookup returns CDR1 WSHSY and CDR2 SAAADI. V lost 0 bases, J lost 7 bases, and 2 bases stayed unmatched. CDR3: CASSESGQVNSPLHF. In DNA form, the CDR3 reads TGCGCCAGCAGTGAGTCGGGACAGGTGAATTCACCCCTCCACTTT.

The chain links TRBV19 to TRBJ1-3; no reliable D call. The germline V and J ends were trimmed by 4 bases and 2 bases, with 12 bases remaining between them. CDR1 is LNHDA, CDR2 SQIVND, per germline (reference sequence). The CDR3 sequence is 15 residues long. This CDR3 is CASSSWHRTGNTIYF. CDR3 in DNA: TGTGCCAGTAGTAGTTGGCACCGAACTGGAAACACCATATATTTT.

This clonotype was seen many times. The chain has TRBV5-1 and TRBJ1-4; no clear D. The V end lost 5 bases, the J end lost 8 bases, and 16 bases lay between the germline ends. Looked up from germline, CDR1 is SGHRS and CDR2 is YFSETQ. The CDR3 runs to 14 residues. In DNA, the CDR3 is TGCGCCAGCAGACCAGACGTAGGAATCGAAAAACTGTTTTTT. It codes for CASRPDVGIEKLFF.

The chain links TRBV29-1 to TRBJ1-2; 10 bases fit TRBD1. J gave up 7 bases and V 4 bases, and 9 bases lay outside the gene matches. CDR1 and CDR2 (germline): SQVTM, ANQGSEA. This CDR3 region has 14 residues. CDR3 sequence: CSVGLGTGASGYTF. The CDR3 DNA sequence: TGCAGCGTTGGTCTAGGGACAGGGGCGTCTGGCTACACCTTC.

The CDR3 protein is CSSDTGGGYTF. The CDR3 region has the DNA TGCAGCTCGGATACAGGGGGTGGCTACACCTTC. The genes are TRBV29-1 and TRBJ1-2; TRBD1 aligns across 8 bases. V shed 8 bases and J 7 bases; nucleotides not matched to a gene: 6. The CDR3 length is 11 residues. Looked up from germline, CDR1 is SQVTM and CDR2 is ANQGSEA.

This chain joins TRBV11-2 and TRBJ1-4; D unclear. Germline CDR1 and CDR2: SGHAT and FQNNGV. This CDR3 spans 13 amino acids. Trimming removed 0 bases from V and 7 bases from J, with 6 bases in between. The CDR3 bases are TGTGCCAGCAGCTTAGAGGGGAGTGAAAAACTGTTTTTT. This gives the protein CASSLEGSEKLFF.

A word on this clonotype: The germline gene is not matched at one end of the junction; a read error may be the cause. This sequence joins TRBV12-3 or TRBV12-4 and TRBJ1-5, with 8 bases matching TRBD1. This CDR3 is built from 16 residues. The CDR3 protein is CASSPLSGTGPQRQHF. The DNA of the CDR3 is TGTGCCAGCAGTCCCCTCTCCGGGACAGGCCCCCAGCGCCAGCATTTT.

This clonotype was seen only a few times. The chain joins TRBV5-1 to TRBJ2-5; D may match TRBD1 or TRBD2 (5 bases each). Trimming pared 4 bases from V and 9 bases from J, leaving 22 bases between. This CDR3 contains 15 residues. Germline CDR1 and CDR2: SGHRS and YFSETQ. CDR3 sequence: CASSQGTEVNQPQYF. DNA of the CDR3: TGCGCCAGCAGCCAAGGGACCGAGGTCAACCAGCCCCAGTACTTC.

The chain links TRBV7-9 to TRBJ1-3, with unresolved D. Deletions cut 3 bases from V and 0 bases from J, with 12 bases between. The CDR3 is 16 residues long. CDR1 and CDR2 from the germline V gene are SEHNR and FQNEAQ (reference sequence). The chain's CDR3 is CASSFQHLLSGNTIYF. The CDR3, as DNA: TGTGCCAGCAGCTTCCAACACCTTCTCTCTGGAAACACCATATATTTT. The complete variable domain, with remaining parts taken from reference TRBV7-9 and TRBJ1-3, reads DTGVSQNPRHKITKRGQNVTFRCDPISEHNRLYWYRQTLGQGPEFLTYFQNEAQLEKSRLLSDRFSAERPKGSFSTLEIQRTEQGDSAMYLCASSFQHLLSGNTIYFGEGSWLTVV.